This is a list of T cell receptor beta chains from one sample in a study of T cell responses to AZD1222 COVID-19 vaccine. Libraries were prepared by immunoSEQ multiplex PCR; TCRdb keeps only in-frame clonotypes and omits some of them. The table has approximately 150,000 clones, 93% seen once. The sample was peripheral blood, taken on day 0 of AZD1222 vaccination. The receptors come from an adult in good health. Each CDR3 is given with its conserved first and last residue. The D gene is left open where the match is weak. Clone size is shown for a subset of rows, as once, few, many or a class of expanded clone.

clone size	V gene	CDR3 length	D gene	J gene	CDR3 DNA	CDR3 protein
few	TRBV28	13	NA	TRBJ1-2	TGTGCCAGCAGTCACAACAGGGAAGGTGGCTACACCTTC	CASSHNREGGYTF
NA	TRBV27	11	NA	TRBJ1-1	TGTGCCAGCAGAATACGGGCTGAAGCTTTCTTT	CASRIRAEAFF
NA	TRBV28	15	NA	TRBJ1-5	TGTGCCAGCTGGCGCACCGGTTATAGCAATCAGCCCCAGCATTTT	CASWRTGYSNQPQHF
NA	TRBV25-1	16	NA	TRBJ2-1	TGTGCCAGCAGTGAAGGACAGAATCCCTACTACAATGAGCAGTTCTTC	CASSEGQNPYYNEQFF
NA	TRBV5-4	13	NA	TRBJ1-3	TGTGCCAGCAGCGTGATATCTGGAAACACCATATATTTT	CASSVISGNTIYF
NA	TRBV28	11	NA	TRBJ1-2	TGTGCCAGCAGTCCAGAAGGGGGCTACACCTTC	CASSPEGGYTF
NA	TRBV5-1	15	TRBD1	TRBJ2-2	TGCGCCAGCAGCACTGGGACAGGGGGCGGCGGGGAGCTGTTTTTT	CASSTGTGGGGELFF
once	TRBV18	15	NA	TRBJ1-1	TGTGCCAGCTCACCAGGGAAGGGGGAGTCCACTGAAGCTTTCTTT	CASSPGKGESTEAFF
NA	TRBV2	13	TRBD1	TRBJ1-1	TGTGCCAGCAATACAGGGGGCCTTGTTGAAGCTTTCTTT	CASNTGGLVEAFF
NA	TRBV6-5	13	TRBD1	TRBJ1-2	TGTGCCAGCAGGACAGGGGGGGACTATGGCTACACCTTC	CASRTGGDYGYTF
NA	TRBV5-8	13	NA	TRBJ2-7	TGTGCCAGCAGCTTGCCTTTAAGGCGCGAGCAGTACTTC	CASSLPLRREQYF
NA	TRBV5-6	15	NA	TRBJ2-2	TGTGCCAGCAGCTTGGGACACATATACACCGGGGAGCTGTTTTTT	CASSLGHIYTGELFF
NA	TRBV4-2	12	NA	TRBJ2-7	TGTGCCAGCAGCCAAGATTTGAGAAAGCAGTACTTC	CASSQDLRKQYF
NA	TRBV18	18	TRBD1	TRBJ1-6	TGTGCCAGCTCACCAGGTGGACAGGCGCTCACCTATAATTCACCCCTCCACTTT	CASSPGGQALTYNSPLHF
NA	TRBV9	15	NA	TRBJ1-2	TGTGCCAGCAGCGCGACCCGGGACACCTACTATGGCTACACCTTC	CASSATRDTYYGYTF
NA	TRBV27	13	NA	TRBJ1-2	TGTGCCAGCAGCCCCGGACAGAGTAAAGGCTACACCTTC	CASSPGQSKGYTF
NA	TRBV6-1	15	NA	TRBJ2-3	TGTGCCAGCAGTGAATTTTCGGGGTTGGGAGATACGCAGTATTTT	CASSEFSGLGDTQYF
NA	TRBV4-1	13	NA	TRBJ2-1	TGCGCCAGCAGCCCGGACAGTTACAATGAGCAGTTCTTC	CASSPDSYNEQFF
NA	TRBV6-5	13	TRBD1	TRBJ1-5	TGTGCCACGGGACAGTTTAGCAATCAGCCCCAGCATTTT	CATGQFSNQPQHF
once	TRBV27	13	TRBD1	TRBJ1-1	TGTGCCAGCTTCGGGACAGGTGAAAGTAGAGCTTTCTTT	CASFGTGESRAFF
NA	TRBV19	14	TRBD1	TRBJ2-7	TGTGCCAGTAGTGGATGGACAGGGGCGTACGAGCAGTACTTC	CASSGWTGAYEQYF
NA	TRBV15	15	TRBD1	TRBJ1-4	TGTGCCACCAGCAGAGACAGGGGGCAGAATGAAAAACTGTTTTTT	CATSRDRGQNEKLFF
NA	TRBV18	12	NA	TRBJ2-7	TGTGCCAGCTCACGTAATATGGGCGAGCAGTACTTC	CASSRNMGEQYF
NA	TRBV5-8	17	NA	TRBJ2-1	TGTGCCAGCAGCCCTTTGCCTGCCGGCCGGGACTACAATGAGCAGTTCTTC	CASSPLPAGRDYNEQFF
once	TRBV5-1	13	NA	TRBJ1-1	TGCGCCAGCAGCTCCTACGGTGGCACTGAAGCTTTCTTT	CASSSYGGTEAFF
NA	TRBV28	15	NA	TRBJ1-5	TGTGCCAGCAGTTTATCGACCACTGGCAATCAGCCCCAGCATTTT	CASSLSTTGNQPQHF
NA	TRBV7-2	14	NA	TRBJ1-3	TGTGCCAGCAGCTTAGCGGCCGCAGGAAACACCATATATTTT	CASSLAAAGNTIYF
once	TRBV6-2/TRBV6-3	14	TRBD2	TRBJ2-7	TGTGCCAGCAGTTATCGGGGGGTGGGCTACGAGCAGTACTTC	CASSYRGVGYEQYF
NA	TRBV28	13	NA	TRBJ1-2	TGTGCCAGCAGTGAGACAGGCCGCTATGGCTACACCTTC	CASSETGRYGYTF
few	TRBV13	15	NA	TRBJ1-2	TGTGCCAGCAGCCATAAGCGTGGGGGTAACTATGGCTACACCTTC	CASSHKRGGNYGYTF
few	TRBV6-1	18	TRBD1	TRBJ1-5	TGTGCCAGCAGTGTAGACGGTAGGGGGCAGGGTTCGTATCAGCCCCAGCATTTT	CASSVDGRGQGSYQPQHF
NA	TRBV19	14	NA	TRBJ2-2	TGTGCCAGTAGTAATGGATACGACACCGGGGAGCTGTTTTTT	CASSNGYDTGELFF
NA	TRBV18	14	NA	TRBJ2-3	TGTGCCAGCTCCCGGGGCCCCTACGCAGATACGCAGTATTTT	CASSRGPYADTQYF
NA	TRBV19	12	NA	TRBJ1-2	TGTGCCAGTAGTAGACGCAGGGGCGGCTACACCTTC	CASSRRRGGYTF
NA	TRBV4-2	14	NA	TRBJ1-5	TGTGCCAGCAGCCAAGCCTTGGACAATCAGCCCCAGCATTTT	CASSQALDNQPQHF
NA	TRBV6-5	14	TRBD1	TRBJ1-1	TGTGCCAGCAGCCTAGAGGGGGCTTATCGTGAAGCTTTCTTT	CASSLEGAYREAFF
NA	TRBV5-4	18	NA	TRBJ2-6	TGTGCCAGCAGCTTGGCCTGGGCAGCTCCCGGTGGGGCCAACGTCCTGACTTTC	CASSLAWAAPGGANVLTF
NA	TRBV24-1	15	NA	TRBJ2-2	TGTGCCACCAGTGACCTTAAGGTGGACACCGGGGAGCTGTTTTTT	CATSDLKVDTGELFF
once	TRBV15	13	NA	TRBJ2-1	TGTGCCACCAGCAACGTGGGGGAGGATGAGCAGTTCTTC	CATSNVGEDEQFF
NA	TRBV30	13	NA	TRBJ1-5	TGTGCCTGGAGTAACAGTTACAATCAGCCCCAGCATTTT	CAWSNSYNQPQHF
once	TRBV4-1	15	NA	TRBJ1-6	TGCGCCAGCAGCCAAGGGCCAGTCGATAATTCACCCCTCCACTTT	CASSQGPVDNSPLHF
NA	TRBV30	15	TRBD1	TRBJ2-3	TGTGCCTGGAGTGAAAAGGACAGGGTGGGAGATACGCAGTATTTT	CAWSEKDRVGDTQYF
NA	TRBV7-2	16	TRBD2	TRBJ2-3	TGTGCCAGCAGCTATAGACTAGCGGGACCCACAGATACGCAGTATTTT	CASSYRLAGPTDTQYF
NA	TRBV13	14	NA	TRBJ2-7	TGTGCCAGCAGCTTAGGTCAGGGAATGTACGAGCAGTACTTC	CASSLGQGMYEQYF
NA	TRBV6-5	15	NA	TRBJ1-5	TGTGCCAGCAGCCCAGACCCTAACTCCAATCAGCCCCAGCATTTT	CASSPDPNSNQPQHF